The entry below gives a single TCR beta chain sequence along with its context. The data stem from a study of T cells in Graves' hyperthyroidism and ophthalmopathy. Researchers amplified the TCR beta CDR3 regions from RNA transcripts. The HTBI primer set drove a first-round RT-PCR of the TCR CDR3. TCRdb re-analysed the multiplex PCR reads in MiXCR, keeping a single row per CDR3 protein. The sample records about 690,000 distinct CDR3 sequences, 17% being singletons. Exclusion followed for patients with uncontrolled infection, other autoimmune disease, pregnancy or lactation. Out of roughly 9.1 ml of fresh peripheral blood came the PBMCs. V dropped 1 base and J dropped 9 bases, with 19 bases sitting between them. The germline CDR1 and CDR2 sequences are MNHNS and SASEGT. There are 16 residues in the CDR3.

The origin of this receptor is a man over 45 with Graves' hyperthyroidism. V gene TRBV6-1 combines with J gene TRBJ2-1; D is undetermined. Sequenced material: blood. In DNA form, the CDR3 reads TGTGCCAGCAGTGAAGGTCCAGGCCGATTATTGGGTGAGCAGTTCTTC. The encoded protein is CASSEGPGRLLGEQFF.